The clone carrying this T cell receptor (beta chain) showed up just a few times. The antigen is unknown. This entry comes from a study of cytomegalovirus exposure and HLA in healthy donors. The CDR3 has 14 residues. Study findings and constraints: In a later analysis, at a false discovery rate of 0.05, 16,951 TCR beta sequences matched HLA alleles.

A multiplex PCR was run with 60 Vbeta primers and 13 Jbeta primers. Using immunoSEQ multiplex PCR, the repertoire was profiled, and TCRdb retains in-frame clones only, with some absent. The sample carries 180,000 or so clones, approximately 85% recorded once. V and J are TRBV12-1 and TRBJ2-7; the table calls TRBD1, which could not be checked here. TRBV12-1 is a pseudogene locus. Sequencing was performed on PBMCs. The sequence was obtained from a man younger than 30 in good health and CMV-seropositive. The CDR3 protein is CASSLGEGADEQYF. CDR3 sequence (DNA): TGTGCCAGCAGCTTAGGTGAGGGGGCGGATGAGCAGTACTTC.